This TCR beta chain appears in the sequencing data of a study of metastatic and nonmetastatic thyroid tumors. At the level of the study: Repertoires were compared across blood and tumor or nodule tissue from malignant and benign thyroid patients.

None of the patients had undergone any treatment ahead of thyroid surgery. In the authors' workflow: A papillary thyroid cancer distant-metastasis classifier was built from CDR3 differences across clinicopathological groups. TCRdb recomputed clones from the PCR reads via MiXCR. The V and J calls were not made by the authors but by TCRdb's processing. The repertoire has approximately 35,000 clones, about 33% of them found once; the top ten carry 15% to 20%. Study-wide findings and caveats: A significant increase in TCR beta diversity was reportedly seen in malignant thyroid tumors relative to benign nodules, in blood and tumor.

This CDR3 comprises 19 residues. V was clipped by 3 bases and J by 3 bases; unmatched bases: 14. Per the germline V gene, CDR1 is SGHRS and CDR2 is YFSETQ. In regard to this clone: What it binds is unknown. Other DNA sequences of this sample code for an identical CDR3.

This clonotype was obtained from a female donor with papillary thyroid cancer or a benign thyroid nodule (not recorded which). Some clones in this sample may be carry-over from other donors' samples. V gene TRBV5-1 combines with J gene TRBJ2-7; TRBD2 matches at 14 bases. The material sequenced was tumor tissue. The DNA of the CDR3 is TGCGCCAGCAGCTCCCCTAGGGGACTAGCGGGAGAAGGGCACTACGAGCAGTACTTC. This encodes CASSSPRGLAGEGHYEQYF. Supplemented by reference TRBV5-1 and TRBJ2-7, the full variable domain reads KAGVTQTPRYLIKTRGQQVTLSCSPISGHRSVSWYQQTPGQGLQFLFEYFSETQRNKGNFPGRFSGRQFSNSRSEMNVSTLELGDSALYLCASSSPRGLAGEGHYEQYFGPGTRLTVT.